The present TCR beta chain was sequenced within a study of beta chain features in type 1 diabetes (dated by TCRdb to between 2018 and 2020). Study-wide context: No differences in mean age, gender distribution, total cell number or subset yield were found between patients and healthy donors. Across all samples, fewer than 110,000,000 sorted cells were examined, and cell number per subset correlated strongly with RNA yield. In the study, TCRB repertoires of sorted circulating CD4+ T cell subsets from recently diagnosed type 1 diabetes patients were compared with those of matched healthy donors. Whereas all 28 donors provided naive and central memory subsets, regulatory and stem cell-like memory subsets were isolated from just 8 patients and roughly 8 healthy donors.

The CDR1 and CDR2 encoded by the germline V gene are MNHNS and SASEGT. Measured from the cysteine to the phenylalanine, the CDR3 is 13 residues long. The retained sequence is limited to the CDR3, 39 bases, with the frame set at the first base. V is shortened by 7 bases, J by 3 bases, and the region joining them spans 9 bases. The entire amount of isolated RNA was reverse transcribed using the High Capacity cDNA Reverse Transcription Kit, so the sequenced TCRB transcripts were expressed ones. Deep immunoSEQ sequencing was performed on naive, central memory and regulatory T cell samples, with an average of roughly 3.5 million total reads per sample. Sorted cells were lysed in RLT buffer, and RNA was extracted using DNase-treated RNeasy Micro or Mini kits according to cell number. To prevent cross-contamination, every cell subset was processed on its own, while patient and healthy donor samples were processed together. The immunoSEQ multiplex PCR was used to amplify TCRB sequences from cDNA, generating 87-bp fragments that spanned the CDR3 region. Sequencing of the amplicons was performed on the Illumina HiSeq platform. The authors processed their data as follows. Synthetic template baselines were used to correct PCR bias computationally, reads within Hamming distance 2 were collapsed together, and singletons that could not be merged were discarded. Reads were aligned against IMGT to assign V, D and J genes, CDR3 length and insertions or deletions at six rearrangement sites. Within each subset, clonotype counts were normalized to sorted cell number, after which true diversity and Gini coefficients were computed with the tcR R package. The overlap coefficient, calculated on TCRB nucleotide sequences, was used to measure repertoire sharing. Drawn from immuneACCESS, this table holds only the in-frame rearrangements with V and J called that TCRdb kept. Clones are partly lost; checked studies trace under half to an unresolved V gene and leave the rest unexplained. The DNA gave D and trimming, while V, J and clone size come from that table. Present in this sample are 250,000 to 300,000 clones, under 8.5% of which were seen just once. Of the sample, more than 1% is held by the ten largest clones.

Regarding this clone: The antigen this receptor binds is unknown. Base quality data are lacking; no much larger clone is found one base away.

Each donor gave one peripheral blood draw, approximately 110 mL on average, collected into heparinised tubes. Naive, central memory, regulatory and stem cell-like memory CD4+ T cells were sorted on a BD FACSAria II using a panel including CD45RO, CCR7, CD25, CD127, CD95 and CD27. A purity above 95% was achieved for all sorted populations. Right away, PBMCs were isolated by Lymphoprep density gradient centrifugation and were stained directly, with no culture step. So that batch effects would be minimized, each experiment stained and sorted samples in pairs, pairing one healthy donor with one patient. What the research found in general, with its limitations: A moderate but significant shortening of TCRB CDR3 length was observed in type 1 diabetes patients in all four CD4+ subsets. PCR may preferentially amplify shorter templates, but because patient and control samples were amplified and corrected together, any resulting skew would affect both groups equally. Naive, central memory and regulatory TCRB repertoires appeared to be more similar among patients than among healthy donors. Because cDNA rather than genomic DNA was sequenced, highly expressing activated cells could have been over-represented, although no difference in activation and CD3 levels was found between groups. Only small numbers of individuals were included in the HLA sub-analyses, which left unresolved whether HLA type had any influence on TCRB rearrangement. Patients with type 1 diabetes made fewer insertions and deleted more nucleotides at VDJ recombination sites, implying thymic rearrangement abnormalities.

The sequencing sample was made of central memory CD4+ T cells from blood. The TCR sequence derives from a woman under 30 in good health. The rearrangement joined TRBV6-1 to TRBJ2-2; TRBD2 is a possible D gene, resting on 5 matching bases. The nucleotide sequence is given as TGTGCCAGCAAGAGGGCCGACACCGGGGAGCTGTTTTTT. This translates into CASKRADTGELFF.